Listed here are 8 T cell receptor beta chains from one sample, sequenced in a study of beta chain features in type 1 diabetes. Study conclusions and caveats: TCRB CDR3s from Type 1 diabetes patients were moderately but significantly shorter in all four CD4+ subsets.

Of the isolated RNA, all was reverse transcribed, and so the sequenced material was expressed TCRB transcripts. Profiling relied on immunoSEQ multiplex PCR, and the TCRdb table lists in-frame clones only, not all of them. The table has 680,000 or so clones, 13% seen once. Their cognate antigens are unknown. Sequencing was done on a sample of naive CD4+ T cells from blood. These receptors were taken from a man aged 18 to 35 with type 1 diabetes.

This clone was detected only a few times. This CDR3 reads CASSLGGGALIEQFF. CDR3 coding DNA: TGCGCCAGCAGCTTAGGCGGGGGCGCCCTCATTGAGCAGTTCTTC. V and J are TRBV5-1 and TRBJ2-1, with a tentative D call TRBD2 (7 bases). V gave up 2 bases and J gave up 9 bases, with 18 bases separating them. The CDR3 is 15 amino acids. Germline V gives CDR1 SGHRS, CDR2 YFSETQ. Variable domain in full (rest from reference TRBV5-1 and TRBJ2-1): KAGVTQTPRYLIKTRGQQVTLSCSPISGHRSVSWYQQTPGQGLQFLFEYFSETQRNKGNFPGRFSGRQFSNSRSEMNVSTLELGDSALYLCASSLGGGALIEQFFGPGTRLTVL.

This chain uses TRBV7-9 with TRBJ2-3; perhaps TRBD2 as D (6 bases). V dropped 0 bases and J dropped 5 bases, with 15 bases sitting between them. The germline gives CDR1 SEHNR, CDR2 FQNEAQ (reference sequence). The CDR3 has 16 amino acids. The CDR3 spells CASSLASRGEEDTQYF. CDR3 coding DNA: TGTGCCAGCAGCTTAGCGAGCCGTGGGGAGGAAGATACGCAGTATTTT.

This clone has more than one count but fewer than ten. The V call is TRBV30, the J call TRBJ2-7, with D possibly being TRBD2 (5 bases). This CDR3 contains 15 residues. Trimming shortened V by 0 bases and J by 7 bases, and 19 bases separated the two germline ends. The V gene's germline CDR1 is GTSNPN and CDR2 SVGIG (reference sequence). The CDR3 loop reads CAWSVGSGLTGEQYF. In DNA, the CDR3 is TGTGCCTGGAGTGTCGGCTCCGGTCTAACGGGGGAGCAGTACTTC.

This chain joins TRBV4-2 and TRBJ2-5; 7 bases are a match to TRBD2. The CDR3 runs 17 residues. CDR1 is LGHNA, CDR2 YNFKEQ, per germline. The V segment lost 6 bases and the J segment 2 bases; nucleotides outside the gene matches: 15. CDR3: CASSKDGSYGGQETQYF. The CDR3 nucleotides read TGTGCCAGCAGTAAAGACGGCTCCTACGGGGGGCAAGAGACCCAGTACTTC.

This clone has only a few counts. The chain carries TRBV5-1 and TRBJ2-3; no reliable D call. The V and J ends lost 4 bases and 3 bases respectively, with 9 bases between them. The CDR3 runs to 13 residues. Germline loops: CDR1 SGHRS, CDR2 YFSETQ. The CDR3 DNA follows: TGCGCCAGCAGCCTTCGACTGACAGATACGCAGTATTTT. It encodes CASSLRLTDTQYF.

This clone was counted a few times. The V and J genes are TRBV6-5 and TRBJ1-3; TRBD1 might be the D (6 bases). The CDR3 covers 14 residues. Trimming pared 5 bases from V and 7 bases from J, leaving 15 bases between. Germline V gene sequence: CDR1 MNHEY, CDR2 SVGAGI. CDR3 protein: CASSKQGFGNTIYF. For the CDR3, the DNA is TGTGCCAGCAGTAAACAGGGATTTGGGAACACCATATATTTT.

As DNA, the CDR3 is TGTGCCAGCAGTGCCTCAGGGTTTTGGGAGACCCAGTACTTC. It codes for CASSASGFWETQYF. The chain recombines TRBV6-5 with TRBJ2-5; the D gene is possibly TRBD1 (5 bases). Germline assignment: CDR1 MNHEY and CDR2 SVGAGI. The V end was cut by 5 bases, the J end by 5 bases, with 15 bases between. CDR3 size: 14 residues.

The CDR3 DNA is TGTGCCTGGACCCGCCCGGGGGGAGTCAAAAACATTCAGTACTTC. This translates into CAWTRPGGVKNIQYF. J is TRBJ2-4 and V is TRBV30, with 7 bases identical to TRBD2. CDR3 length equals 15 residues. Germline V gene lookup returns CDR1 GTSNPN and CDR2 SVGIG (reference sequence). V dropped 4 bases and J dropped 3; count of bases not matched to a gene: 9.